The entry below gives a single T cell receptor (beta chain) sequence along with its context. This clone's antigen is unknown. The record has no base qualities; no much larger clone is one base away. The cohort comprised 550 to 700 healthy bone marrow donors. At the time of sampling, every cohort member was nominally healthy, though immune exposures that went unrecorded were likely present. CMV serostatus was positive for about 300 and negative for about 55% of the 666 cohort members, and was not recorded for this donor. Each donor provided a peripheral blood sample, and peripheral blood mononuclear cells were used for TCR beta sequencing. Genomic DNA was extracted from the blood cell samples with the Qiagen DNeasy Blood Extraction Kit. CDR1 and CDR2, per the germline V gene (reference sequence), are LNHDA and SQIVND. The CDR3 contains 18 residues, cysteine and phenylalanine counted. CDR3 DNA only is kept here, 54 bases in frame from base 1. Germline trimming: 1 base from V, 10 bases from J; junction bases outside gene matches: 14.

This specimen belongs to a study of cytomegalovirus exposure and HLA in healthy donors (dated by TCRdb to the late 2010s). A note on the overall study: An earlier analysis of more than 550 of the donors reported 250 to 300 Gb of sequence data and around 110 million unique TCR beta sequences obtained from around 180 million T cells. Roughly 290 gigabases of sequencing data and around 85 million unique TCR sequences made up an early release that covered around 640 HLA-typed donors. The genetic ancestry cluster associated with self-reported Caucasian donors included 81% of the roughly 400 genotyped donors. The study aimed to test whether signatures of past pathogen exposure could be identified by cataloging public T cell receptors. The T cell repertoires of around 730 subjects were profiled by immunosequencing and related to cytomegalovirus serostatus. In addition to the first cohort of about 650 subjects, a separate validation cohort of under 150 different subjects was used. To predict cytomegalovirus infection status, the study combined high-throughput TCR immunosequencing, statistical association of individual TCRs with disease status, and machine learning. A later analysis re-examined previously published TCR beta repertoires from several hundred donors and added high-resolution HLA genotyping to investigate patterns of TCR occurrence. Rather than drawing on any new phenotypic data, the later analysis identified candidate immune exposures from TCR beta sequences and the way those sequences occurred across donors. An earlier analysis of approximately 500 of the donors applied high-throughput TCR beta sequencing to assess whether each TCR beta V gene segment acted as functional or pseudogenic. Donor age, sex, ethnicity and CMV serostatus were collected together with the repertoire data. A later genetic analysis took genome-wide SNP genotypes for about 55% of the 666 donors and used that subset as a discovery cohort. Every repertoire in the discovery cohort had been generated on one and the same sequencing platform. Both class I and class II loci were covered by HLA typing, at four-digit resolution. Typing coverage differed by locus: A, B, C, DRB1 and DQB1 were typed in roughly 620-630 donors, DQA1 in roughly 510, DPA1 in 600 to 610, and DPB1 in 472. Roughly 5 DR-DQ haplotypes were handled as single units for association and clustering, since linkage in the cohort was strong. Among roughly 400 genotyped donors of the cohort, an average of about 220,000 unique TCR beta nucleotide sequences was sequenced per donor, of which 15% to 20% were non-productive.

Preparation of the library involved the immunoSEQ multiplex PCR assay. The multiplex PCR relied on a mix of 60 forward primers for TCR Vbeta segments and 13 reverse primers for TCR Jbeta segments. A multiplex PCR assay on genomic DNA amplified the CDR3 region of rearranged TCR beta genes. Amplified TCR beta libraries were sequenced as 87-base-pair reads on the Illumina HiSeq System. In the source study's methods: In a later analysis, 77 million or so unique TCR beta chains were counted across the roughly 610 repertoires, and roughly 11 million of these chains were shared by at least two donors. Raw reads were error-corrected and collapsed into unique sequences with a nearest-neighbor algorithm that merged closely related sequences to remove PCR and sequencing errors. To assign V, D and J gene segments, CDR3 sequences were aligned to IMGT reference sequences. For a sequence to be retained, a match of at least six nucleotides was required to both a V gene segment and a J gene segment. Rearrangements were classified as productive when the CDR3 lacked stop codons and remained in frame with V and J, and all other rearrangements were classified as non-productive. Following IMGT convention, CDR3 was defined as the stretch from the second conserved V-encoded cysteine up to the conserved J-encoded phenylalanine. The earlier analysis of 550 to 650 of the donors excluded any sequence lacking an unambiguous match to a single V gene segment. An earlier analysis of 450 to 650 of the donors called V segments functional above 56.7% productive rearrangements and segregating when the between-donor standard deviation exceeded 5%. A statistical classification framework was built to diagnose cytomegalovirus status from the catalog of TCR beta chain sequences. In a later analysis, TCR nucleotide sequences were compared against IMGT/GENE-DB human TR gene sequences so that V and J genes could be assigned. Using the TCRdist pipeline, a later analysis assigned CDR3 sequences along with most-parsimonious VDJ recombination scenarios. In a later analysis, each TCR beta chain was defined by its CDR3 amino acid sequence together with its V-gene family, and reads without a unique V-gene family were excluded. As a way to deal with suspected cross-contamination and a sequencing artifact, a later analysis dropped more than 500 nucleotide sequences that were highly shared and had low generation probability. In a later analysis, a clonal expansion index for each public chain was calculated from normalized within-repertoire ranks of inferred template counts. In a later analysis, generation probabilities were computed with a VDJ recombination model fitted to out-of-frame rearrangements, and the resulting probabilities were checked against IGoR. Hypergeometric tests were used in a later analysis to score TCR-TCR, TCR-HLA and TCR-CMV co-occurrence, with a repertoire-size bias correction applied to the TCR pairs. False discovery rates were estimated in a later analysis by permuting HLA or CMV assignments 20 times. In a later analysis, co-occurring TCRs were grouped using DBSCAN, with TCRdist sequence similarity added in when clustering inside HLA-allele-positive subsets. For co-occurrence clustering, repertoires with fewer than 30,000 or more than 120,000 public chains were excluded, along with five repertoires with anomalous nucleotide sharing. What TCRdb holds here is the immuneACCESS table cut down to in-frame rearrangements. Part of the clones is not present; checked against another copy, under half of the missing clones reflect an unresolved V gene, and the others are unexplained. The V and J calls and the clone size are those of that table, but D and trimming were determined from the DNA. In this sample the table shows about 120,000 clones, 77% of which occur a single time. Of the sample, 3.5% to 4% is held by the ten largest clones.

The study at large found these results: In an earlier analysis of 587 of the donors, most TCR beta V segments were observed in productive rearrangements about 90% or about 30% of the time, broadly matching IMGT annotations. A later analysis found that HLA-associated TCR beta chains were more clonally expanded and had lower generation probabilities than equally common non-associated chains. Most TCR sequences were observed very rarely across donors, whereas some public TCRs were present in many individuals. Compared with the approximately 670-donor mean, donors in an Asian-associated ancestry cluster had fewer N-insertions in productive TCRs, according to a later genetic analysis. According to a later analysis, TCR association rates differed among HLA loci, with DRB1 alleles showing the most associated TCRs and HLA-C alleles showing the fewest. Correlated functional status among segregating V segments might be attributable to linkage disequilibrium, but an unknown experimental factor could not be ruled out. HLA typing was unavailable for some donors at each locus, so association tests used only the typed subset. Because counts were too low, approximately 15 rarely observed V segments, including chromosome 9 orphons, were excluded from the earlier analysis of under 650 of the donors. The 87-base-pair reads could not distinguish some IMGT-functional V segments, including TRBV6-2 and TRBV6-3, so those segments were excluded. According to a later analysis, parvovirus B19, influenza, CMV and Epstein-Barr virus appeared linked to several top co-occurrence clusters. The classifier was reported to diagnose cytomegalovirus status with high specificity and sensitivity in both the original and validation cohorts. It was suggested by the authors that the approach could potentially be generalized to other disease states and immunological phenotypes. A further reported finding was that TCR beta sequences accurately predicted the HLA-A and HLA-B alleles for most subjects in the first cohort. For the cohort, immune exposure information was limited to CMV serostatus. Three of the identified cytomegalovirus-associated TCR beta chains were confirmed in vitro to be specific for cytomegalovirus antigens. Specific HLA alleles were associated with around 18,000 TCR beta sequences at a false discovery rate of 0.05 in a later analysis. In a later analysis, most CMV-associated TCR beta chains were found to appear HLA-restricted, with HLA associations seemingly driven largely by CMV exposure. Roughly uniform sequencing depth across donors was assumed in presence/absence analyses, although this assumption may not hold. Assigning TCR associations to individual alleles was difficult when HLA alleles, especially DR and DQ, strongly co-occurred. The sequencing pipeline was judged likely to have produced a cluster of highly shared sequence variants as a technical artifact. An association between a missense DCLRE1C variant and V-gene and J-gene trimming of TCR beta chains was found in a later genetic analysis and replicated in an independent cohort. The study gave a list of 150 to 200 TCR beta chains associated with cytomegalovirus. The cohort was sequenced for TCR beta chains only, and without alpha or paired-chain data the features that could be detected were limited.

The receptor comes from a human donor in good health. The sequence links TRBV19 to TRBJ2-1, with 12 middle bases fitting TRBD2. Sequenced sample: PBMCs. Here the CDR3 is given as CASSIAAKLAGGLGEQFF. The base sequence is TGTGCCAGTAGTATAGCAGCCAAACTAGCGGGAGGACTAGGGGAGCAGTTCTTC.